The clone carrying this TCR beta chain was seen at least ten times. The source of the sample is a study of shared clonotypes between healthy human individuals. Sequenced by immunoSEQ multiplex PCR; TCRdb stores in-frame clones only, minus some. The sample shows fewer than 1.4 million clones, about 84% of them seen only once. Trimming stripped 4 bases from V and 0 bases from J, with 20 bases between. The CDR3 has 19 amino acids. The germline CDR1 and CDR2 sequences are SGHTS and YDEGEE. The genes are TRBV5-8 and TRBJ2-6; D is possibly TRBD1 or TRBD2 (5 bases each). Material: memory CD4+ T cells from PBMCs. Indicated subset: CD45RA-negative fraction. This TCR was sampled from a man between 18 and 29 years old in good health. Some clones in this sample may be carry-over from other donors' samples. The CDR3 region is CASSLTTGGLYSGANVLTF. The CDR3 DNA follows: TGTGCCAGCAGCCTAACCACAGGAGGCCTCTACTCTGGGGCCAACGTCCTGACTTTC. The full variable domain, rest sourced from reference TRBV5-8 and TRBJ2-6, is EAGVTQSPTHLIKTRGQQATLRCSPISGHTSVYWYQQALGLGLQFLLWYDEGEERNRGNFPPRFSGRQFPNYSSELNVNALELEDSALYLCASSLTTGGLYSGANVLTFGAGSRLTVL.